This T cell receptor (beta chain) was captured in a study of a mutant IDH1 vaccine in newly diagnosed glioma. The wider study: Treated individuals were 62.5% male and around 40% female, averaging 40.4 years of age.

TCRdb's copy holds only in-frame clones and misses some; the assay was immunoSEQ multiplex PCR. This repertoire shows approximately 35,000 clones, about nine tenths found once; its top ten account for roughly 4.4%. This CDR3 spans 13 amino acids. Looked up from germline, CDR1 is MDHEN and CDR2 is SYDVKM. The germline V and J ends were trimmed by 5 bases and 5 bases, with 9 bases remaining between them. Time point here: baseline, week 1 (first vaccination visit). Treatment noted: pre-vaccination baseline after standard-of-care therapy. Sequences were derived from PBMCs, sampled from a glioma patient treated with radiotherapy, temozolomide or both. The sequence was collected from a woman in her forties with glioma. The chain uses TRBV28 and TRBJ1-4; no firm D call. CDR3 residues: CASSVTGNEKLFF. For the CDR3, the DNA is TGTGCCAGCAGTGTTACGGGGAATGAAAAACTGTTTTTT.